The present TCR beta chain was sequenced within a study of T cells in Graves' hyperthyroidism and ophthalmopathy. Researchers barred patients who had uncontrolled infection, other autoimmune disease, pregnancy or lactation. About 10 ml of fresh peripheral blood supplied the PBMCs. RNA transcripts provided the source from which TCR beta CDR3 regions were amplified. Primed by the HTBI set, a first-round RT-PCR was run on the TCR CDR3. TCRdb recomputed calls from the multiplex PCR reads with MiXCR, one row per CDR3 protein. Among 250,000 to 300,000 distinct CDR3 sequences, about 14% were seen once, and the ten largest hold about an eighth. The J segment lost 5 bases and the V segment lost 3 bases, leaving 9 bases of the junction unmatched. CDR3 length: 17 amino acids. From germline, CDR1 is KGHSH and CDR2 LQKENI. This clonotype came up a few times.

This TCR came from a woman in her 40s with Graves' hyperthyroidism that later progressed to Graves' ophthalmopathy. This sequence joins TRBV18 and TRBJ2-2; 10 bases map to TRBD2. Material for sequencing was blood. The DNA for the CDR3 is TGTGCCAGCTCACCGAAACCGGGACTAGCGCTAACCGGGGAGCTGTTTTTT. It codes for CASSPKPGLALTGELFF.